Below, one T cell receptor (beta chain) is given with its context. The antigen is not known. The data derive from a study of shared clonotypes between healthy human individuals. Looking at the study overall: The plates for each donor numbered three CD4 naive, three CD4 memory, two CD8 naive and one CD8 memory. The study's findings and limits: Sequencing depth was predicted to influence how clonotypes are shared among donors.

The repertoire was sequenced with immunoSEQ multiplex PCR; TCRdb's copy has only in-frame clones and lacks some. The sample lists under 1,900,000 clones, less than 99% occurring once. V shed 3 bases, J shed 7 bases, and the junction held 10 bases outside the gene matches. There are 15 residues in the CDR3. Per the germline V gene, CDR1 is SNHLY and CDR2 is FYNNEI. Sequences were obtained from naive CD4+ T cells sorted from blood. As to subset: CD45RA+ positively selected. This chain connects TRBV2 to TRBJ1-2, with 8 bases fitting TRBD1. This TCR derives from a man younger than 40 in good health. The CDR3 region is CASSDNRGTLGGYTF. Written as DNA, the CDR3 is TGTGCCAGCAGTGATAACAGGGGGACTTTAGGTGGCTACACCTTC.